This TCR beta chain comes out of a study of blood T cells in healthy people across ages. The CDR3 consists of 16 residues. V lost 1 base and J lost 2, with 12 bases in between. The germline V gene encodes CDR1 SGHVS and CDR2 FQNEAQ. General study points: With age, beta diversity per million T cells declined roughly linearly, significantly by 35 to 40.

Using a J-beta primer mix together with a sample-barcoded 5' primer, a second PCR was run for roughly 6 to 12 cycles. TCRdb independently ran MiXCR on the 5' RACE reads; one entry per CDR3 protein. This sample has just over 800,000 distinct CDR3 sequences, with about 62% found just once. A word on this clonotype: Its target is not known.

The TCR originated in a man younger than 45 in good health. Source material: blood. The chain couples TRBV7-8 to TRBJ2-1; D remains unclear. The DNA of the CDR3 is TGTGCCAGCAGCTTAGGTCTTGTCAGTGCCTACAATGAGCAGTTCTTC. Translating gives CASSLGLVSAYNEQFF.